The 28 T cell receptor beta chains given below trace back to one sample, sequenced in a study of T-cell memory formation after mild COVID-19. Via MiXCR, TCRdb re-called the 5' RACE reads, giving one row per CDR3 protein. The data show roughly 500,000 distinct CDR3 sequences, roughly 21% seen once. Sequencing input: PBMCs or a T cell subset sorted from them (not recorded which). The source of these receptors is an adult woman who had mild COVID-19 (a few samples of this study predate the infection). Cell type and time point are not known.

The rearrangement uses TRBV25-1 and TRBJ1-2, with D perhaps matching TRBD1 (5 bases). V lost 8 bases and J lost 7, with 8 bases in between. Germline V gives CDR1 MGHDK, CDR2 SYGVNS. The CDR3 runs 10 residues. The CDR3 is CASQQGGYTF. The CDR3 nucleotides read TGTGCCAGCCAGCAGGGTGGCTACACCTTC.

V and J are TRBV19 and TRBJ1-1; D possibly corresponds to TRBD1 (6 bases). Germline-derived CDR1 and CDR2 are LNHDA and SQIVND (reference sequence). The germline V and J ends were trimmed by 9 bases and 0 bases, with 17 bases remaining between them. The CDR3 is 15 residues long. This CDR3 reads CASQEPRGLNTEAFF. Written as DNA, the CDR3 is TGTGCCAGCCAGGAACCCAGGGGACTGAACACTGAAGCTTTCTTT.

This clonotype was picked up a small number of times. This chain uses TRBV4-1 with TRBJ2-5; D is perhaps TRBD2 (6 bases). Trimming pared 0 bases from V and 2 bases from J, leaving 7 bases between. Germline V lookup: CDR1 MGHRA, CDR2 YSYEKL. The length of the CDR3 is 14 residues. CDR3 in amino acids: CASSQEGGQETQYF. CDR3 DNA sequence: TGCGCCAGCAGCCAAGAGGGGGGACAAGAGACCCAGTACTTC.

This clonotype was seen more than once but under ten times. CDR3 loop: CASSFTGLRRITDTQYF. CDR3 nucleotides: TGTGCCAGCAGCTTCACAGGGCTTCGGCGTATTACAGATACGCAGTATTTT. The V gene is TRBV7-9, the J gene TRBJ2-3; the D gene is possibly TRBD1 (6 bases). The CDR3 contains 17 residues. Germline V gene lookup returns CDR1 SEHNR and CDR2 FQNEAQ (reference sequence). V was shortened by 3 bases and J by 3 bases, with 19 bases between the two germline ends. Based on the CDR3 plus reference TRBV7-9 and TRBJ2-3, the full variable domain is DTGVSQNPRHKITKRGQNVTFRCDPISEHNRLYWYRQTLGQGPEFLTYFQNEAQLEKSRLLSDRFSAERPKGSFSTLEIQRTEQGDSAMYLCASSFTGLRRITDTQYFGPGTRLTVL.

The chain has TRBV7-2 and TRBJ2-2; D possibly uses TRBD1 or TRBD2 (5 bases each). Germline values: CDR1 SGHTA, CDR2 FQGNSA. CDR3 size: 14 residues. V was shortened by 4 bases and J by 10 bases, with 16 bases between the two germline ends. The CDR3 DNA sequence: TGTGCCAGCAGCTCGGGACCCGAACGCGCGGAGCTGTTTTTT. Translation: CASSSGPERAELFF.

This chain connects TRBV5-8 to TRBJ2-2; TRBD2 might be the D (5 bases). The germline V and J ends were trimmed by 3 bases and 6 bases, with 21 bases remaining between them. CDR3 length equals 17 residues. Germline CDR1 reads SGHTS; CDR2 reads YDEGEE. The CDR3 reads CASSSRGPVGAPGELFF. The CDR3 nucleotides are TGTGCCAGCAGCTCTAGAGGCCCGGTGGGAGCCCCCGGGGAGCTGTTTTTT. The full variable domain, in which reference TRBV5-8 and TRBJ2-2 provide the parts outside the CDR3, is EAGVTQSPTHLIKTRGQQATLRCSPISGHTSVYWYQQALGLGLQFLLWYDEGEERNRGNFPPRFSGRQFPNYSSELNVNALELEDSALYLCASSSRGPVGAPGELFFGEGSRLTVL.

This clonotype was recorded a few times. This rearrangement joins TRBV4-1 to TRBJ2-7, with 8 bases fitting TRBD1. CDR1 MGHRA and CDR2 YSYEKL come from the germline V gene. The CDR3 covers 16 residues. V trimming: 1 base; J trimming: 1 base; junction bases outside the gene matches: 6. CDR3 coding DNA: TGCGCCAGCAGCCAAGTGTTCCAGGGGGCGTCCTACGAGCAGTACTTC. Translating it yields CASSQVFQGASYEQYF.

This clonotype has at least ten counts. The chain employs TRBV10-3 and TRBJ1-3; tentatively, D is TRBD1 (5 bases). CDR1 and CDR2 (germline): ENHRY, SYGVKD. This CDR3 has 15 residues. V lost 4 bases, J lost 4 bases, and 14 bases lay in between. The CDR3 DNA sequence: TGTGCCATCAGTGCGCCCCCGGGGCTCGGAAACACCATATATTTT. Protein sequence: CAISAPPGLGNTIYF.

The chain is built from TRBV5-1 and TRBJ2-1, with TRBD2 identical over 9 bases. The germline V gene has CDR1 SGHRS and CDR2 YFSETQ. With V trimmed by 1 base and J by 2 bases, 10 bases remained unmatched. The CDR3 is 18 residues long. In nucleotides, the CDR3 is TGCGCCAGCAGCTTGTCGAGTTCTCTAGCGGGACCCTACAATGAGCAGTTCTTC. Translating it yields CASSLSSSLAGPYNEQFF.

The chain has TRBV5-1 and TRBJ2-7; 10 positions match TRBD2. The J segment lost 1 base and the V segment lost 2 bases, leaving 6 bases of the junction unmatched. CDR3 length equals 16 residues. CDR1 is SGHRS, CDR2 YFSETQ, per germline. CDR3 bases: TGCGCCAGCAGCTTTGGAAGGACTAGCGGTTCCTACGAGCAGTACTTC. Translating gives CASSFGRTSGSYEQYF.

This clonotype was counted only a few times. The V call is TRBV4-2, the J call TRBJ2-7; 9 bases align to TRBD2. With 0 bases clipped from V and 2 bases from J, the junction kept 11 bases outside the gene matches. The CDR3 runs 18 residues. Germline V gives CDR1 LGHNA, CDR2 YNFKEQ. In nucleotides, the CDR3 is TGTGCCAGCAGCCAAGATCCGATGACTAGCGGTGGAACCTACGAGCAGTACTTC. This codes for CASSQDPMTSGGTYEQYF.

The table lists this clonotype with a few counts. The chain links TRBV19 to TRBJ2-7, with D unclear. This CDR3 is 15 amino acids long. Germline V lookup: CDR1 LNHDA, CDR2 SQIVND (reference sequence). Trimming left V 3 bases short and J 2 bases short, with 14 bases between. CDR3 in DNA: TGTGCCAGTAGTATTCAAGGGAACTACCCCTACGAGCAGTACTTC. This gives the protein CASSIQGNYPYEQYF.

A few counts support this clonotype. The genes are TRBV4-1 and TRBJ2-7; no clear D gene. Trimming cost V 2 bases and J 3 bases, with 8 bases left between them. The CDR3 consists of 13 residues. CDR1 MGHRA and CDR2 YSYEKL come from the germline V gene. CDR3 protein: CASSQYLNYEQYF. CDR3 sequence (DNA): TGCGCCAGCAGCCAATACCTAAACTACGAGCAGTACTTC.

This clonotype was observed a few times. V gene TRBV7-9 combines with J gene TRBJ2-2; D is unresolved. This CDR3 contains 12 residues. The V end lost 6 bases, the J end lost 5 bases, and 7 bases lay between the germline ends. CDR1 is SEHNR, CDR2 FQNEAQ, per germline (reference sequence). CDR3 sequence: CASRSLTGELFF. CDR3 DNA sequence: TGTGCCAGCAGGAGCTTAACCGGGGAGCTGTTTTTT.

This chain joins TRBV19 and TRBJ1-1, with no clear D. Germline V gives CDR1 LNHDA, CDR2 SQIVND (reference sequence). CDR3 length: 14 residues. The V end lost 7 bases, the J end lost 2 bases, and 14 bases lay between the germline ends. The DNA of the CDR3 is TGTGCCAGTACCTCCCCGGGGTCAAACACTGAAGCTTTCTTT. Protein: CASTSPGSNTEAFF.

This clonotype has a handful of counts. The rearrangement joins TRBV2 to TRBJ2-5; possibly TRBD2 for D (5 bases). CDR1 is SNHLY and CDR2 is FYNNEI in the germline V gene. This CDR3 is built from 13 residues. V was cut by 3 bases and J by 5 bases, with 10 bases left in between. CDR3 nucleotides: TGTGCCAGCAGTGACAGGAGGCTGGAGACCCAGTACTTC. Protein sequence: CASSDRRLETQYF.

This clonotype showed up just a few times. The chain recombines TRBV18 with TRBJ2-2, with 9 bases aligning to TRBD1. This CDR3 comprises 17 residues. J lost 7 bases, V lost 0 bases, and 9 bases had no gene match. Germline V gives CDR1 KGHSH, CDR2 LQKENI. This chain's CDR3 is CASSPPRTGDVNGELFF. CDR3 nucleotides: TGTGCCAGCTCACCACCACGGACAGGGGACGTTAACGGGGAGCTGTTTTTT.

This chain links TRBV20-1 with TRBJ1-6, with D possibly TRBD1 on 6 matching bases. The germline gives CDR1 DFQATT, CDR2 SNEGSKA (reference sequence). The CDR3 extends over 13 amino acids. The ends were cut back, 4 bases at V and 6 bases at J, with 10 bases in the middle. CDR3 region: CSAIQGRNSPLHF. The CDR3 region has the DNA TGCAGTGCTATACAGGGACGTAATTCACCCCTCCACTTT.

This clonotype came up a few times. The DNA for the CDR3 is TGTGCCAGCAGTTTGGGAGGTAGGGGGGAATACAATGAGCAGTTCTTC. This encodes CASSLGGRGEYNEQFF. The chain is built from TRBV12-3 or TRBV12-4 and TRBJ2-1; either TRBD1 or TRBD2 may fit D (6 bases each). The V and J ends lost 3 bases and 4 bases respectively, with 16 bases between them. This CDR3 contains 16 residues.

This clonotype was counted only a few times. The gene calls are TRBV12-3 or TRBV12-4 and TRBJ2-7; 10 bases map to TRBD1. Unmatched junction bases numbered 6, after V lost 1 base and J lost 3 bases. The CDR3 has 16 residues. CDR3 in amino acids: CASSLGTGGHVYEQYF. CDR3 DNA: TGTGCCAGCAGTTTAGGGACAGGGGGGCACGTCTACGAGCAGTACTTC.

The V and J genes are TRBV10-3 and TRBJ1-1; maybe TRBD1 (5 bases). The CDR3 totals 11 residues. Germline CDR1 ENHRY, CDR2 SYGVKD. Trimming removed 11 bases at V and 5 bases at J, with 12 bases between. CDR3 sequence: CAGSEGTEAFF. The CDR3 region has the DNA TGTGCCGGCAGTGAGGGGACTGAAGCTTTCTTT.

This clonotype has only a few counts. The CDR3 is CASSQVTTWGTEAFF. The CDR3 DNA sequence: TGTGCCAGCAGCCAAGTGACTACATGGGGCACTGAAGCTTTCTTT. The chain carries TRBV3-1 and TRBJ1-1; D remains ambiguous. This CDR3 region has 15 residues. Germline V gene lookup returns CDR1 LGHDT and CDR2 YNNKEL (reference sequence). V was cut by 1 base and J by 4 bases, with 13 bases left in between.

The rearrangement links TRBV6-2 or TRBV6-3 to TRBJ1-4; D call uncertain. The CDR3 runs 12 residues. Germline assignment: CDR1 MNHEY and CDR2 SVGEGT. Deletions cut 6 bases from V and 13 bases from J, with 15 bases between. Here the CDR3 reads CASSPGTPRLFF. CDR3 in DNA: TGTGCCAGCAGCCCAGGAACTCCGAGACTGTTTTTT.

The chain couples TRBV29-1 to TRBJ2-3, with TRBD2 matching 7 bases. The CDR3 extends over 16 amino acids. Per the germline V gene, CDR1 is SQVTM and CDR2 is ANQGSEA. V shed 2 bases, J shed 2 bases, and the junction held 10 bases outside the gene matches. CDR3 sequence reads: CSVERGSAGITDTQYF. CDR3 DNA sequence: TGCAGCGTTGAAAGGGGATCAGCGGGGATCACAGATACGCAGTATTTT.

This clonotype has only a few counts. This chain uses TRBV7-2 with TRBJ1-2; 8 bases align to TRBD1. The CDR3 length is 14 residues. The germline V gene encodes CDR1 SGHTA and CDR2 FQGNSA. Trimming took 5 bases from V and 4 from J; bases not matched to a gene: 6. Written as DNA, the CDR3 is TGTGCCAGCAGCCCGGACAGGGACGGCTATGGCTACACCTTC. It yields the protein CASSPDRDGYGYTF.

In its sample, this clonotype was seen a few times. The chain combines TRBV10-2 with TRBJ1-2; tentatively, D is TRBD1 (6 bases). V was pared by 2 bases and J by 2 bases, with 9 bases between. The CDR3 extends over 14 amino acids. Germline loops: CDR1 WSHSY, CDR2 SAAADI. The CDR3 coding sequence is TGCGCCAGCAGTGAGGGACAGCCAAACTATGGCTACACCTTC. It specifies CASSEGQPNYGYTF.

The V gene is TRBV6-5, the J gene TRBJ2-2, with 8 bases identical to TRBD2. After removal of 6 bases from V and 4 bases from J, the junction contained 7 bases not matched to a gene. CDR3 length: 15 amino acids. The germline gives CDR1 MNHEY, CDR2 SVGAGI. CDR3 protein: CASRTGTRSTGELFF. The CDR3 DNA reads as TGTGCCAGCAGGACCGGGACTAGGTCCACCGGGGAGCTGTTTTTT.

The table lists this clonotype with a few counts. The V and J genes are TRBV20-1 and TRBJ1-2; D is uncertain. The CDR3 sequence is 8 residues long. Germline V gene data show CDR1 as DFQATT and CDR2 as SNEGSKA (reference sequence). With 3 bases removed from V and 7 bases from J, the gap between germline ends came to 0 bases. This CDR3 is CSASGYTF. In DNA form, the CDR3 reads TGCAGTGCTAGTGGCTACACCTTC.